The entry below describes one T cell receptor (beta chain). Its antigen remains unidentified. The sample comes from a study of cytomegalovirus exposure and HLA in healthy donors. The PCR employed 60 Vbeta primers together with 13 Jbeta primers. The authors' processing: Later analysis identified tens of millions of unique TCR beta chains, about 10 million shared. Profiling relied on immunoSEQ multiplex PCR, and the TCRdb table lists in-frame clones only, not all of them. For V, J and clone size, that table is used; D and trimming come from the DNA. The table records more than 200,000 clones, 82% of them present only once. Overall study findings and caveats: In a later analysis, V- and J-gene trimming of beta chains associated with a DCLRE1C missense variant, replicated independently. An analysis was carried out later, and it reportedly showed fewer N-insertions in an Asian-associated ancestry cluster than the approximately 700-donor mean. In vitro experiments confirmed that three CMV-associated chains were specific for CMV antigens.

CDR1 and CDR2 from the germline V gene are LGHNA and YNFKEQ. The CDR3 is 15 amino acids. Trimming shortened V by 0 bases and J by 4 bases, and 12 bases separated the two germline ends. This TCR was recovered from a man aged 35-49 years in good health and CMV-seropositive. The sample taken for sequencing was PBMCs. This chain links TRBV4-2 with TRBJ1-1, with D possibly matching TRBD1 (6 bases). CDR3 in amino acids: CASSQDLRGFTEAFF. The CDR3 nucleotides are TGTGCCAGCAGCCAAGATCTGAGGGGGTTCACTGAAGCTTTCTTT.